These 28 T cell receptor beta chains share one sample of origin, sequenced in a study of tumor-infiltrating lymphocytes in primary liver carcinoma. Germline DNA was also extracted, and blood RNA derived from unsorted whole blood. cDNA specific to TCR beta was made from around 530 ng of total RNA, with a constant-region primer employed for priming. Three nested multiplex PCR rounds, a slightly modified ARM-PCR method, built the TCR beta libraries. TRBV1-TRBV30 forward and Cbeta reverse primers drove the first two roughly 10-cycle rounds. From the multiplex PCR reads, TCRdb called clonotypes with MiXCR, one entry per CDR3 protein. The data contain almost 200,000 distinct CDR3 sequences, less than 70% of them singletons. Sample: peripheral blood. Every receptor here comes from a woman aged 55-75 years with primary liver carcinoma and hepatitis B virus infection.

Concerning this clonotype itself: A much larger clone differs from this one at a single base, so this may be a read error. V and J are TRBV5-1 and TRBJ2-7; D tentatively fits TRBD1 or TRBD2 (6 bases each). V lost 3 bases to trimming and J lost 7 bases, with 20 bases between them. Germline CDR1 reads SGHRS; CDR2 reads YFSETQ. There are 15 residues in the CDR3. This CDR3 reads CASSWGADRRSEQYF. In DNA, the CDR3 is TGCGCCAGCAGCTGGGGGGCCGACAGAAGAAGTGAGCAGTACTTC.

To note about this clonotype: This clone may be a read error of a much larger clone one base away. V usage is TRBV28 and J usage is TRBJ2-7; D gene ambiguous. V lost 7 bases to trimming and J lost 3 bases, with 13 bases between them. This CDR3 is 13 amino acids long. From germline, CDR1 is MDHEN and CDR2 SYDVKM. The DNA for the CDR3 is TGTGCCAGCACCCCCATGGTATTCTACGAGCAGTACTTC. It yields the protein CASTPMVFYEQYF.

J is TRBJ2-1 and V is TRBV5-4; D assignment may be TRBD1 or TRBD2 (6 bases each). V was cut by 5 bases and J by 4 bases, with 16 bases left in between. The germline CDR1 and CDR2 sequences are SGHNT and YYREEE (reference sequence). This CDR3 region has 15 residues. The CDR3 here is CASSVRLGGYNEQFF. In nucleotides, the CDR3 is TGTGCCAGCAGTGTCAGACTAGGGGGGTACAATGAGCAGTTCTTC.

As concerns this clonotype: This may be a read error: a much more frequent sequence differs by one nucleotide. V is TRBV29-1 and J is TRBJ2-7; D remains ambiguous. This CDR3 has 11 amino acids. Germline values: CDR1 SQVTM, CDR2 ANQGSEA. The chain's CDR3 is CSTLVSYEQHF. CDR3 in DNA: TGCAGTACTTTGGTCTCCTACGAGCAGCACTTC.

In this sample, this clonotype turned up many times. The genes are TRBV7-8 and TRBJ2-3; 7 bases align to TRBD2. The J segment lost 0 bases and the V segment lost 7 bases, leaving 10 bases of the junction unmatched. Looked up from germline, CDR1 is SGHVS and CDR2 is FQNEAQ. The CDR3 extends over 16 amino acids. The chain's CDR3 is CASTYKGSGSTDTQYF. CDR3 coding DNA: TGTGCCAGCACCTACAAGGGTAGCGGGAGCACAGATACGCAGTATTTT.

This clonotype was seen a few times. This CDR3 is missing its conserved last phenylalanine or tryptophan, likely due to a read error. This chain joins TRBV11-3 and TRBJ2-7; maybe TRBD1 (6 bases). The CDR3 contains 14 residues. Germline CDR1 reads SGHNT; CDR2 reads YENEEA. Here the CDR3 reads CASSSGTHSYEQYS. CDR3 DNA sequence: TGTGCCAGTAGCTCCGGGACACATTCCTACGAGCAGTACTCC.

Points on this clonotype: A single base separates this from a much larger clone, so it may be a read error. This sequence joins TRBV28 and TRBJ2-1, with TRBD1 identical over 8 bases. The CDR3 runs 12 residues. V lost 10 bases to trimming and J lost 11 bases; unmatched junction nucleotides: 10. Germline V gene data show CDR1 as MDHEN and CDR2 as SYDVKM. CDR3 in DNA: TGTGCCACCACAGGGGGGAGTCGGAAGCAGTTCTTC. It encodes CATTGGSRKQFF.

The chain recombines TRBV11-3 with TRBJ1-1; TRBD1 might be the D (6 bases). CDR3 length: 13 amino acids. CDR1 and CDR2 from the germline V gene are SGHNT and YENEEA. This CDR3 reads CTGSLRGNTEAFF. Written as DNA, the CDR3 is TGTACCGGCAGCCTCAGGGGGAACACTGAAGCTTTCTTT.

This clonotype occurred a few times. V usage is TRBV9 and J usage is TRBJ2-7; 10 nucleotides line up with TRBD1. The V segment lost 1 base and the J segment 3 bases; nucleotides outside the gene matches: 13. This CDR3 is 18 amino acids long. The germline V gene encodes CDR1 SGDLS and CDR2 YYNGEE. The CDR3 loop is CASSVKSLRGQGNYEQYF. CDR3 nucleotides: TGTGCCAGCAGCGTAAAGTCACTGCGGGGACAGGGGAACTACGAGCAGTACTTC.

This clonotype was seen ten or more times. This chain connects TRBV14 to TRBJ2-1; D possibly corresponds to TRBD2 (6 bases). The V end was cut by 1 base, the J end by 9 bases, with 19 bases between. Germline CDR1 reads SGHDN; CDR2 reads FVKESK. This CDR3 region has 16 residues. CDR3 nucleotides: TGTGCCAGCAGCCAAGTGGGCGGGACTGGCCTTGGTGAGCAGTTCTTC. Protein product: CASSQVGGTGLGEQFF.

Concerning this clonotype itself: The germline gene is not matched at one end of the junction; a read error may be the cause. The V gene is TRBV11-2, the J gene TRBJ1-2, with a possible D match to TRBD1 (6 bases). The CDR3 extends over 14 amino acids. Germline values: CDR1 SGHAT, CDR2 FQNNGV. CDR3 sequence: CASSLGGGRYSYTF. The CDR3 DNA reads TGTGCCAGCAGCTTAGGAGGGGGACGCTATAGCTATACCTTC. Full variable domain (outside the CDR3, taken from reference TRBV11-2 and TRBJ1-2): EAGVAQSPRYKIIEKRQSVAFWCNPISGHATLYWYQQILGQGPKLLIQFQNNGVVDDSQLPKDRFSAERLKGVDSTLKIQPAKLEDSAVYLCASSLGGGRYSYTFGSGTRLTVV.

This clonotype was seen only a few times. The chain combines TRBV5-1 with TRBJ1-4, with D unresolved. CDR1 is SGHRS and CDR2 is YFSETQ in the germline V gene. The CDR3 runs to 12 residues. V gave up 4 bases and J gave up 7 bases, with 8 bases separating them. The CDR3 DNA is TGCGCCAGCAGCCCCGACGGTGAAAAACTGTTTTTT. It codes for CASSPDGEKLFF.

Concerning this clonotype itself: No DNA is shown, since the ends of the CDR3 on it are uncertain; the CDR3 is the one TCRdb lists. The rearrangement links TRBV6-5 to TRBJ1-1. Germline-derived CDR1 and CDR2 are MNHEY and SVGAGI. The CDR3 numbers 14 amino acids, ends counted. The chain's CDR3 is CASSYFGEGTEASF.

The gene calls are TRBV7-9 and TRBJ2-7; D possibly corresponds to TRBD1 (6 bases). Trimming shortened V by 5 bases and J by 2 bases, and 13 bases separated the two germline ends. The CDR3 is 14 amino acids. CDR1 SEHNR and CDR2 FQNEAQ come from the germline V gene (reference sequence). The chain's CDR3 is CASSNRVTAYEQYF. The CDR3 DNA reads TGTGCCAGCAGCAACAGGGTGACCGCCTACGAGCAGTACTTC.

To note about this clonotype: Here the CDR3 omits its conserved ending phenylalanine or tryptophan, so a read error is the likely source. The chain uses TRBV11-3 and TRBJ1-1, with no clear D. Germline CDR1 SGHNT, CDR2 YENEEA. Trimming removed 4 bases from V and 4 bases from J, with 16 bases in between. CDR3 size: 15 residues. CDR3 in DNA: TGTGCCAGCAGCTCCCCTCTTGGGATGAGCACTGAAGCTTTCATA. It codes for CASSSPLGMSTEAFI.

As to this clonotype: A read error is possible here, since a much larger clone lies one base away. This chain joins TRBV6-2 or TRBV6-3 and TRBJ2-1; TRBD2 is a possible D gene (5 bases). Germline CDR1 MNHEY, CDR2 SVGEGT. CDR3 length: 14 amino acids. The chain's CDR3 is CASSTTRNSNEQSF. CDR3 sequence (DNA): TGTGCCAGCAGCACAACTAGAAATAGCAATGAGCAGTCCTTC.

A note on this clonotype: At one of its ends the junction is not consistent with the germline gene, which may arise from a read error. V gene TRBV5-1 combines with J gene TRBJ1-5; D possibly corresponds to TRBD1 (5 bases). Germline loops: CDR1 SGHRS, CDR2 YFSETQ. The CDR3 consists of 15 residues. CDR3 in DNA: TGCGCCGGCAGCCAGCGGCCCGGGGGTCGACTGCCCCAGCATTTT. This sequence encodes CAGSQRPGGRLPQHF.

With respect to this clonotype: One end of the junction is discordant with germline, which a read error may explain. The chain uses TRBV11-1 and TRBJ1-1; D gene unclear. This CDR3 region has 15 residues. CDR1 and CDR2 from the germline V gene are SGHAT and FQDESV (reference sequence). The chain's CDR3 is CVSSLRFTNQYEAFF. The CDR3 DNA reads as TGTGTCAGCAGCTTAAGGTTCACAAACCAGTATGAAGCTTTCTTT.

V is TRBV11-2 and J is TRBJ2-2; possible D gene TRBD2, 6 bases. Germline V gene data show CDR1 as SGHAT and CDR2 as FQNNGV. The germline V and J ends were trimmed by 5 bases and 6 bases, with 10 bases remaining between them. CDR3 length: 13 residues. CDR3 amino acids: CASSTPGAGELFF. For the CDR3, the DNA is TGTGCCAGCAGCACGCCGGGGGCCGGGGAGCTGTTTTTT.

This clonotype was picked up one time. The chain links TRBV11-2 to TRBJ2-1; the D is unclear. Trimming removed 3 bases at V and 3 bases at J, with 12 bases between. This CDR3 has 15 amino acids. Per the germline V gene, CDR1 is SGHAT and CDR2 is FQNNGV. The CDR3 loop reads CASSFAESFYNEQFF. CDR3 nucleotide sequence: TGTGCCAGCAGCTTTGCGGAAAGCTTCTACAATGAGCAGTTCTTC.

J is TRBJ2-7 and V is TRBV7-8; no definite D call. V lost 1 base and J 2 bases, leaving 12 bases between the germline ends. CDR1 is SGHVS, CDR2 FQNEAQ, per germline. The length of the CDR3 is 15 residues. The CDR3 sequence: CASSLGVGITYEQYF. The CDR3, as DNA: TGTGCCAGCAGCTTAGGGGTAGGGATAACCTACGAGCAGTACTTC.

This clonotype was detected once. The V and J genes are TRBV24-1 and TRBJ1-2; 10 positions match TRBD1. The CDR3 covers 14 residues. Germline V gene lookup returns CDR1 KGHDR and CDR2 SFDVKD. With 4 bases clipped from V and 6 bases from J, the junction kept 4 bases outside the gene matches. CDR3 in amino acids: CATSEPGTGDGYTF. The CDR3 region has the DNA TGTGCCACCAGTGAGCCCGGGACAGGGGATGGCTACACCTTC.

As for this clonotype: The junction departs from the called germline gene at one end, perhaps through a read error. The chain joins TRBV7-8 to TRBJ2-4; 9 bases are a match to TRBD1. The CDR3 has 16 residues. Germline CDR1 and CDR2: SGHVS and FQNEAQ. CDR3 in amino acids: CASSQIPGQGQDIQHF. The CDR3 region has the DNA TGTGCCAGCAGCCAAATTCCGGGACAGGGTCAAGACATTCAGCACTTC.

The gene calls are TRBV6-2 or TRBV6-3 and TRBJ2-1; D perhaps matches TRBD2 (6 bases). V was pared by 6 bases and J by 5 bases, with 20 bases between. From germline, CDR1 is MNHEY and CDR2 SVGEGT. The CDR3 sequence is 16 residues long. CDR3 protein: CASSPGGDGLDNEQFF. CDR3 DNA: TGTGCCAGCAGCCCCGGCGGGGACGGACTCGACAATGAGCAGTTCTTC.

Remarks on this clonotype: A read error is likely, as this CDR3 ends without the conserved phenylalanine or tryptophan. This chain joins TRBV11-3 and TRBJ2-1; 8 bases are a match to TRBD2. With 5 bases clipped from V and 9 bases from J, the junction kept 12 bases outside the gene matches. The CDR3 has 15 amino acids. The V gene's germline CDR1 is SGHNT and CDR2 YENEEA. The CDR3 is CASSIGAGATIEQFL. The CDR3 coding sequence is TGTGCCAGCAGCATAGGAGCGGGAGCGACGATTGAGCAGTTCTTA.

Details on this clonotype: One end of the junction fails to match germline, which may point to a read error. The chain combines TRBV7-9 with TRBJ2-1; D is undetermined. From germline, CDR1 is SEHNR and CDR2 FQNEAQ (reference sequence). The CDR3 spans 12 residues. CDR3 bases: TGTGTCAGCAGCTTTATGAGCGATGAGCAGTTCTTC. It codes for CVSSFMSDEQFF.

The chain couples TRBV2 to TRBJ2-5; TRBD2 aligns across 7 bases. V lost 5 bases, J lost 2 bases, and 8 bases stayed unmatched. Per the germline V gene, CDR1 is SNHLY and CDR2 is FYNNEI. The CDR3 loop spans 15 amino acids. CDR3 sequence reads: CASSPRLAVQETQYF. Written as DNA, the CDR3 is TGTGCCAGCAGTCCGAGACTAGCAGTTCAAGAGACCCAGTACTTC.

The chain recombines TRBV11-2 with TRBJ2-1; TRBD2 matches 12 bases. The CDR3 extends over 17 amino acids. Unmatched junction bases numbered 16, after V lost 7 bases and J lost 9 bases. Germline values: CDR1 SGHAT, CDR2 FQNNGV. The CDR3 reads CASNPTSGSRRGVEQFF. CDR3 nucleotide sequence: TGTGCCAGCAACCCGACTAGCGGGAGTCGTCGGGGTGTTGAGCAGTTCTTC.